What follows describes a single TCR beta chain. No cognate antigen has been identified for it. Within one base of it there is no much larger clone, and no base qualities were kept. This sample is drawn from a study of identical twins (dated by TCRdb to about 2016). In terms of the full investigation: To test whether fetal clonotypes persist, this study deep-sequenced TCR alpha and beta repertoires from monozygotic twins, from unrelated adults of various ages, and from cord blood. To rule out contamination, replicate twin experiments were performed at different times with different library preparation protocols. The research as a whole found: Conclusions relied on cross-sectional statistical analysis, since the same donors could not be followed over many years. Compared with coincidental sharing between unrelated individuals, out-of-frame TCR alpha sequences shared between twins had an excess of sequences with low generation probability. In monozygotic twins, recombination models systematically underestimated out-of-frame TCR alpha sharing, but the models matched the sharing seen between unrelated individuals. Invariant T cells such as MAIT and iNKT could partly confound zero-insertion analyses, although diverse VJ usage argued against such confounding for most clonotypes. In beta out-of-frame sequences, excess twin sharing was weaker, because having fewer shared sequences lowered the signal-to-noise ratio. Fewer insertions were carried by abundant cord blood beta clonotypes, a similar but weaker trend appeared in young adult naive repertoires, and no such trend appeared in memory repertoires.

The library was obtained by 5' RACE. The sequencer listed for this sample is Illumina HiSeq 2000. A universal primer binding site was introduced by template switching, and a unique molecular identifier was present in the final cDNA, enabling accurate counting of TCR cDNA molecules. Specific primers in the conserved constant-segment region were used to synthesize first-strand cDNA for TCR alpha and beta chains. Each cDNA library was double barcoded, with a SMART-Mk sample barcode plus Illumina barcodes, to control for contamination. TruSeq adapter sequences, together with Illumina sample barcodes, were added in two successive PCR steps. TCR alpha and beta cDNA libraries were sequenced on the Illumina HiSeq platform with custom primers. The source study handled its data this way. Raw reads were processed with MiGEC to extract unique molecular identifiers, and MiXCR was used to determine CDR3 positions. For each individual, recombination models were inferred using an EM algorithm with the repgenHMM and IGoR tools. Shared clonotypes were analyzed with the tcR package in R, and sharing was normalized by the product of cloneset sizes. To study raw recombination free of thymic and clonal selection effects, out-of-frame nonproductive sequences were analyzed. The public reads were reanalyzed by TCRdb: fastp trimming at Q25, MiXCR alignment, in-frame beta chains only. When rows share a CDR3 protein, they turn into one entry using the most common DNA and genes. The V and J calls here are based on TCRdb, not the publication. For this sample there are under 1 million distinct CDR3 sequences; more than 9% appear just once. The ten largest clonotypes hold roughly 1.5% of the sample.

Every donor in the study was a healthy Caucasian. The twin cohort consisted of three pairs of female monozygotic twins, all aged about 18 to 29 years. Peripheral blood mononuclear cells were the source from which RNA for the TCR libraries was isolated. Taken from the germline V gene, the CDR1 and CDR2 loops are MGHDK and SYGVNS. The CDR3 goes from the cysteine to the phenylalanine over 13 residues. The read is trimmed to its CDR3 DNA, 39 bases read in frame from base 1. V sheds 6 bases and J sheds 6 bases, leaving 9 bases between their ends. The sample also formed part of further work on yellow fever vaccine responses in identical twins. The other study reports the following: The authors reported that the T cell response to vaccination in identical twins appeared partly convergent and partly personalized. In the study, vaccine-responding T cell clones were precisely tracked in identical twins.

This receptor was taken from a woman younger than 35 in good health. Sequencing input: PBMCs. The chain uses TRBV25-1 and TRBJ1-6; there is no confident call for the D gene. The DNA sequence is TGTGCCAGCAGGATGGAAGTTAATTCACCCCTCCACTTT. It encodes CASRMEVNSPLHF.